This TCR beta chain was recorded in a study of T-cell reconstitution after alpha-beta-depleted transplantation in children. This clonotype was counted a few times. Unique molecular identifiers tagged the TCRbeta library. Each CDR3 protein gets one entry after TCRdb re-called the PCR reads with MiXCR. The table records about 540,000 distinct CDR3 sequences, approximately 16% of them present only once. The source is a human donor who donated a stem cell graft to a child with acute lymphoblastic leukemia. Specimen: PBMCs from the stem cell graft donor, collected from the stem cell graft.

Here the CDR3 DNA reads TGTGCCAGCAGCCAAGCAAGGTTCGGGGGGGCGGTTGCCAAAAACATTCAGTACTTC. Its translation: CASSQARFGGAVAKNIQYF. The gene calls are TRBV4-2 and TRBJ2-4; the match to TRBD2 covers 8 bases. The V gene's germline CDR1 is LGHNA and CDR2 YNFKEQ. Losses at the gene ends were 1 base for V and 1 base for J; bases not matched to a gene: 12. The CDR3 is made up of 19 amino acids.